These 18 T cell receptor beta chains came from one sample sequenced in a study of blood T cell repertoires in COVID-19. TCRdb keeps only in-frame clones here, not all; method: immunoSEQ multiplex PCR. This sample carries tens of thousands of clones, around 84% of them seen once, and the ten largest clones take about a fifth. Sequencing was done on a sample of peripheral blood. Source of these receptors: a woman aged 80 or older in a cohort sampled during active or convalescent COVID-19.

The J gene is TRBJ2-3, the V gene TRBV5-1; perhaps TRBD2 as D (6 bases). The CDR3 is 16 residues long. Germline CDR1 is SGHRS and CDR2 is YFSETQ. V was cut by 0 bases and J by 3 bases, with 14 bases left in between. The CDR3 DNA sequence: TGCGCCAGCAGCTTGGTGGCGGGATTAGGGACAGATACGCAGTATTTT. Translated, it gives CASSLVAGLGTDTQYF. Full variable domain (missing parts from reference TRBV5-1 and TRBJ2-3): KAGVTQTPRYLIKTRGQQVTLSCSPISGHRSVSWYQQTPGQGLQFLFEYFSETQRNKGNFPGRFSGRQFSNSRSEMNVSTLELGDSALYLCASSLVAGLGTDTQYFGPGTRLTVL.

The chain couples TRBV5-1 to TRBJ2-7; 8 positions agree with TRBD1. The V and J ends lost 0 bases and 7 bases, in that order; junction bases with no gene match: 9. The germline gives CDR1 SGHRS, CDR2 YFSETQ. CDR3 length equals 15 residues. CDR3 nucleotide sequence: TGCGCCAGCAGCTTGGGTCAGTCAGGGGGCGGAGAGCAGTACTTC. Amino acid sequence: CASSLGQSGGGEQYF.

Only one count was recorded for this clone. V usage is TRBV5-1 and J usage is TRBJ1-5, with D hard to call. Deletions cut 0 bases from V and 3 bases from J, with 7 bases between. Germline CDR1 is SGHRS and CDR2 is YFSETQ. CDR3 length: 14 amino acids. CDR3 sequence (DNA): TGCGCCAGCAGCTTGGGAGGGAACAATCAGCCCCAGCATTTT. It is translated as CASSLGGNNQPQHF.

The chain has TRBV2 and TRBJ1-2; 7 nucleotides align to TRBD1. The CDR3 length is 18 residues. The germline V gene has CDR1 SNHLY and CDR2 FYNNEI. J gave up 1 base and V 5 bases, and 16 bases lay outside the gene matches. The CDR3 region has the DNA TGTGCCAGCAGTCCCCTGGGGGGACAGACCTGGGGTAACTATGGCTACACCTTC. This encodes CASSPLGGQTWGNYGYTF.

The chain links TRBV3-1 (or the pseudogene TRBV3-2) to TRBJ2-7, with D tentatively TRBD1 (6 bases). Trimming stripped 1 base from V and 5 bases from J, with 9 bases between. This CDR3 is built from 13 residues. Per the germline V gene, CDR1 is LGHDT and CDR2 is YNNKEL (reference sequence). The CDR3, as DNA: TGTGCCAGCAGCCAAGGGACAGTCGACGAGCAGTACTTC. Protein: CASSQGTVDEQYF.

This sequence joins TRBV7-9 and TRBJ2-7, with 12 bases fitting TRBD2. The germline V gene encodes CDR1 SEHNR and CDR2 FQNEAQ (reference sequence). The CDR3 is 14 amino acids. Losses at the gene ends were 5 bases for V and 6 bases for J; bases not matched to a gene: 5. The CDR3 nucleotides read TGTGCCAGCAGCCCCCTAGCGGGAGGGGGCGAGCAGTACTTC. Translating gives CASSPLAGGGEQYF.

This chain links TRBV6-5 with TRBJ1-1, with a weak D call TRBD1 (5 bases). Germline loops: CDR1 MNHEY, CDR2 SVGAGI. Trimming shortened V by 8 bases and J by 5 bases, and 15 bases separated the two germline ends. The CDR3 contains 13 residues. DNA for the CDR3: TGTGCCAGCCCGAAAAACGGGGGTACTGAAGCTTTCTTT. This codes for CASPKNGGTEAFF.

The CDR3 here is CSVEDRSYEQYF. Written as DNA, the CDR3 is TGCAGCGTCGAGGACAGAAGCTACGAGCAGTACTTC. The chain links TRBV29-1 to TRBJ2-7; weak D call: TRBD1 (6 bases). Trimming pared 6 bases from V and 3 bases from J, leaving 12 bases between. Germline V CDR1 and CDR2: SQVTM, ANQGSEA. The CDR3 contains 12 residues.

This clone appeared a single time. The chain carries TRBV6-5 and TRBJ2-5, with D uncertain. The CDR3 covers 13 residues. With 7 bases removed from V and 3 bases from J, the gap between germline ends came to 12 bases. From germline, CDR1 is MNHEY and CDR2 SVGAGI. The CDR3 region has the DNA TGTGCCAGCACTCAACAATTGAAAGAGACCCAGTACTTC. As protein: CASTQQLKETQYF.

The rearrangement uses TRBV5-1 and TRBJ2-2; 10 bases match TRBD1. Trimming took 4 bases from V and 6 from J; bases not matched to a gene: 6. The CDR3 is 15 residues long. CDR1 and CDR2 from the germline V gene are SGHRS and YFSETQ. CDR3 amino acids: CASSPRTGGAGELFF. The CDR3 nucleotides read TGCGCCAGCAGCCCCCGGACAGGGGGGGCCGGGGAGCTGTTTTTT.

The chain has TRBV3-1 (or the pseudogene TRBV3-2) and TRBJ2-1; a weak D match, TRBD2 (5 bases). V was shortened by 8 bases and J by 8 bases, with 16 bases between the two germline ends. The CDR3 is 13 residues long. Germline loops: CDR1 LGHDT, CDR2 YNNKEL (reference sequence). Here the CDR3 DNA reads TGTGCCAGCGGACGGACTGGCTATGATGAGCAGTTCTTC. Residues: CASGRTGYDEQFF.

The chain couples TRBV12-3 or TRBV12-4 to TRBJ1-6, with D uncertain. The CDR3 is 13 residues long. Trimming took 2 bases from V and 10 from J, leaving 9 bases between them. In DNA, the CDR3 is TGTGCCAGCAGTTTACTAGGAGCATCACCCCTCCACTTT. This translates into CASSLLGASPLHF.

The rearrangement links TRBV5-1 to TRBJ2-3; 10 bases are shared with TRBD2. The V gene end was trimmed by 1 base and the J gene end by 7 bases; junction bases not matched to a gene: 3. The CDR3 consists of 14 residues. Germline CDR1 reads SGHRS; CDR2 reads YFSETQ. This CDR3 is CASSLLTSGHTQYF. The CDR3 DNA reads as TGCGCCAGCAGCTTGTTGACTAGCGGGCATACGCAGTATTTT.

The chain couples TRBV19 to TRBJ1-6; 7 nucleotides match TRBD1. The V segment lost 5 bases and the J segment 9 bases; nucleotides outside the gene matches: 10. Germline loops: CDR1 LNHDA, CDR2 SQIVND (reference sequence). CDR3 length: 15 residues. In nucleotides, the CDR3 is TGTGCCAGTAGTGTCCAGGGGGTTATAGGTTCACCCCTCCACTTT. This sequence encodes CASSVQGVIGSPLHF.

V usage is TRBV9 and J usage is TRBJ2-7, with 9 bases that match TRBD2. The ends lost 0 bases at V and 5 bases at J; junction bases unmatched: 6. Germline V gives CDR1 SGDLS, CDR2 YYNGEE. This CDR3 has 15 amino acids. The CDR3 DNA follows: TGTGCCAGCAGCGTAGGCGGGGGGGAGCCCCACGAGCAGTACTTC. This sequence encodes CASSVGGGEPHEQYF.

The chain has TRBV10-3 and TRBJ1-1; possibly TRBD1 for D (5 bases). V lost 3 bases to trimming and J lost 10 bases, with 12 bases between them. Germline values: CDR1 ENHRY, CDR2 SYGVKD. The CDR3 contains 12 residues. The CDR3: CAISDTGVVAFF. DNA of the CDR3: TGTGCCATCAGTGACACAGGAGTAGTAGCTTTCTTT.

The chain employs TRBV10-3 and TRBJ2-5; tentatively, D is TRBD2 (5 bases). Germline lookup yields CDR1 ENHRY and CDR2 SYGVKD. V lost 0 bases and J lost 5, with 7 bases in between. This CDR3 comprises 13 residues. CDR3 nucleotides: TGTGCCATCAGTGAGTCGGAGGCGGAGACCCAGTACTTC. It encodes CAISESEAETQYF.

V and J are TRBV5-1 and TRBJ2-1; D perhaps matches TRBD2 (5 bases). V was cut by 0 bases and J by 12 bases, with 13 bases left in between. The CDR3 totals 13 residues. In germline, CDR1 is SGHRS, CDR2 YFSETQ. CDR3 nucleotide sequence: TGCGCCAGCAGCTTGGCTGAGGGAAAAGTGCAGTTCTTC. Residues: CASSLAEGKVQFF. The full variable domain, its missing parts supplied by reference TRBV5-1 and TRBJ2-1, is KAGVTQTPRYLIKTRGQQVTLSCSPISGHRSVSWYQQTPGQGLQFLFEYFSETQRNKGNFPGRFSGRQFSNSRSEMNVSTLELGDSALYLCASSLAEGKVQFFGPGTRLTVL.